Listed below are T cell receptor beta chains from one sample, sequenced in a study of T cell responses to AZD1222 COVID-19 vaccine. The method was immunoSEQ multiplex PCR; TCRdb's version includes in-frame clones alone and lacks a portion of them. Of approximately 150,000 clones listed, more than 80% are singletons. The sample was peripheral blood, taken on day 0 of AZD1222 vaccination. These TCRs come from an adult in good health. Both conserved end residues are part of each CDR3. D genes are given only for firm matches. The size entry is marked missing in some rows and otherwise reads once, few, many or a size class.

TRBV6-5,TRBJ1-2,NA,NA,CASTTFGQNYGYTF,TGTGCCAGCACAACGTTCGGACAGAACTATGGCTACACCTTC
TRBV28,TRBJ1-2,TRBD1,NA,CASRTDRTYGYTF,TGTGCCAGCAGGACGGACAGGACCTATGGCTACACCTTC
TRBV6-1,TRBJ1-5,NA,NA,CASSDSFSNQPQHF,TGTGCCAGCAGTGACAGTTTTAGCAATCAGCCCCAGCATTTT
TRBV3-1/TRBV3-2,TRBJ1-2,NA,NA,CASSQGRTQTYGYTF,TGTGCCAGCAGCCAGGGGAGGACCCAAACCTATGGCTACACCTTC
TRBV24-1,TRBJ2-3,NA,few,CATSDPRGAQYF,TGTGCCACCAGTGATCCCAGGGGGGCCCAGTATTTT
TRBV5-1,TRBJ2-7,NA,NA,CASSERTGSYEQYF,TGCGCCAGCAGCGAAAGGACGGGCTCCTACGAGCAGTACTTC
TRBV11-2,TRBJ2-3,TRBD2,NA,CASSSGTSGTDTQYF,TGTGCCAGCAGCTCGGGGACTAGCGGGACAGATACGCAGTATTTT
TRBV7-6,TRBJ1-2,TRBD1,few,CASSPGTDFNYGYTF,TGTGCCAGCAGCCCAGGGACAGATTTTAACTATGGCTACACCTTC
TRBV5-4,TRBJ2-7,TRBD2,NA,CASSPSPSGKLYEQYF,TGTGCCAGCAGCCCTAGCCCAAGCGGGAAGTTATACGAGCAGTACTTC
TRBV19,TRBJ1-2,NA,NA,CASSIATRVSTDGYTF,TGTGCCAGTAGTATAGCGACACGCGTCTCCACTGATGGCTACACCTTC
TRBV7-9,TRBJ1-6,NA,NA,CASSLKPSGVNSPLHF,TGTGCCAGCAGCTTGAAACCCTCGGGTGTGAATTCACCCCTCCACTTT
TRBV12-3/TRBV12-4,TRBJ1-3,TRBD1,once,CASTTGGRDTIYF,TGTGCCAGCACTACAGGGGGCCGTGACACCATATATTTT
TRBV7-9,TRBJ2-7,NA,NA,CASSRDGYEQYF,TGTGCCAGCAGCCGGGACGGCTACGAGCAGTACTTC
TRBV2,TRBJ1-4,NA,NA,CASSPGANEKLFF,TGTGCCAGCAGTCCCGGAGCGAATGAAAAACTGTTTTTT
TRBV6-5,TRBJ2-7,TRBD1,NA,CASSTRTGQYEQYF,TGTGCCAGCAGTACCCGGACAGGGCAATACGAGCAGTACTTC
TRBV4-1,TRBJ1-5,TRBD1,NA,CASSPGQGADNQPQHF,TGCGCCAGCAGTCCGGGACAGGGGGCGGACAATCAGCCCCAGCATTTT
TRBV6-5,TRBJ1-5,NA,NA,CASREGQPQHF,TGTGCCAGCAGAGAGGGACAACCCCAGCATTTT
TRBV5-4,TRBJ2-7,NA,NA,CASSLAGGQFHEQYF,TGTGCCAGCAGCTTGGCCGGTGGACAGTTCCACGAGCAGTACTTC
TRBV7-8,TRBJ2-2,TRBD2,NA,CASSLGVRGDGGELFF,TGTGCCAGCAGCTTAGGAGTGCGGGGGGACGGCGGGGAGCTGTTTTTT
TRBV4-1,TRBJ2-1,NA,NA,CASSQGRREDEQFF,TGCGCCAGCAGCCAAGGTAGGAGGGAGGATGAGCAGTTCTTC
TRBV5-5,TRBJ1-3,NA,NA,CASSLTSSGNTIYF,TGTGCCAGCAGCCTGACCAGCTCTGGAAACACCATATATTTT
TRBV6-1,TRBJ1-1,NA,NA,CASSEGEGWGSTEAFF,TGTGCCAGCAGTGAAGGGGAGGGCTGGGGATCGACTGAAGCTTTCTTT
TRBV2,TRBJ2-3,TRBD2,NA,CASSGRTSGNTQYF,TGTGCCAGCAGTGGAAGGACTAGCGGAAATACGCAGTATTTT
TRBV19,TRBJ1-4,NA,NA,CASSIKARAEKLFF,TGTGCCAGTAGTATCAAGGCCAGGGCGGAAAAACTGTTTTTT
TRBV7-9,TRBJ1-1,NA,NA,CASSRGGAANTEAFF,TGTGCCAGCAGTAGAGGAGGTGCCGCCAACACTGAAGCTTTCTTT
TRBV3-1/TRBV3-2,TRBJ2-3,NA,NA,CASSQDPYLTDTQYF,TGTGCCAGCAGCCAAGATCCCTATTTAACAGATACGCAGTATTTT
TRBV4-1,TRBJ2-1,NA,NA,CASSQDRGPLGQFF,TGCGCCAGCAGCCAAGATAGAGGGCCCCTTGGGCAGTTCTTC
TRBV2,TRBJ2-2,NA,NA,CASSSTRGSGELFF,TGTGCCAGCAGTTCAACCAGGGGCTCCGGGGAGCTGTTTTTT
TRBV7-9,TRBJ2-5,TRBD2,NA,CASSSTREGGETQYF,TGTGCCAGCAGCTCTACCCGGGAGGGAGGAGAGACCCAGTACTTC
TRBV18,TRBJ2-3,TRBD2,NA,CASSPREGRVTDTQYF,TGTGCCAGCTCACCACGGGAGGGCCGAGTTACAGATACGCAGTATTTT
TRBV5-1,TRBJ2-7,NA,NA,CASSLVPGLSYEQYF,TGCGCCAGCAGCTTGGTCCCAGGGCTCTCCTACGAGCAGTACTTC
TRBV11-2,TRBJ2-1,NA,NA,CASSSRTALYNEQFF,TGTGCCAGCAGCTCCCGGACAGCGTTATACAATGAGCAGTTCTTC
TRBV10-2,TRBJ1-2,NA,NA,CASSGPNYGYTF,TGCGCCAGCAGTGGCCCTAACTATGGCTACACCTTC
TRBV13,TRBJ2-1,TRBD1,NA,CASSSSTGVFYNEQFF,TGTGCCAGCAGCTCCTCGACAGGGGTCTTCTACAATGAGCAGTTCTTC